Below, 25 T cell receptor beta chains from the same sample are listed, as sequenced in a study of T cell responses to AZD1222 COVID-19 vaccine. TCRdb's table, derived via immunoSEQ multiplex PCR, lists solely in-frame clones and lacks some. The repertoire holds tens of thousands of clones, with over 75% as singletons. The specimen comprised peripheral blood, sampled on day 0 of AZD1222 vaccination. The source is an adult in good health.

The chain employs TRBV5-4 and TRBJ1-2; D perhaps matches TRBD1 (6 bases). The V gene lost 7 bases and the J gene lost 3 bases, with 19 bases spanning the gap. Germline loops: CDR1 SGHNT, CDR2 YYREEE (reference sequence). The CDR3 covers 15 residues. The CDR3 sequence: CASGGQERGDYGYTF. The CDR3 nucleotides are TGTGCCAGCGGGGGGCAAGAGCGCGGCGACTATGGCTACACCTTC. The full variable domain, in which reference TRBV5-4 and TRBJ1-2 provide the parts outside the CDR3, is ETGVTQSPTHLIKTRGQQVTLRCSSQSGHNTVSWYQQALGQGPQFIFQYYREEENGRGNFPPRFSGLQFPNYSSELNVNALELDDSALYLCASGGQERGDYGYTFGSGTRLTVV.

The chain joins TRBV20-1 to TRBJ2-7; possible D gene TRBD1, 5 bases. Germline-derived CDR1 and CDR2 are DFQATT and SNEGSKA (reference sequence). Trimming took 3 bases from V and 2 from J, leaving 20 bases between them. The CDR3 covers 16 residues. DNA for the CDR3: TGCAGTGCTAGTAGCTCGGTGACAGCCTTTACCTACGAGCAGTACTTC. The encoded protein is CSASSSVTAFTYEQYF.

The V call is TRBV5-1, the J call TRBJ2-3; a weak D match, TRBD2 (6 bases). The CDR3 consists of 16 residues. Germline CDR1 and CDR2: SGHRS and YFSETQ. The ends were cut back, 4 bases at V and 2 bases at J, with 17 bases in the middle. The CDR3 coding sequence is TGCGCCAGCAGCATGGGCGGAGGGCGGGTCACAGATACGCAGTATTTT. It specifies CASSMGGGRVTDTQYF.

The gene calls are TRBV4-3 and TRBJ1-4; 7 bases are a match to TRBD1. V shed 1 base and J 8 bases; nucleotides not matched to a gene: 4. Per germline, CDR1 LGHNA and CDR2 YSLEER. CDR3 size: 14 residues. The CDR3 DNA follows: TGCGCCAGCAGCCAAGCAGGGGGAGTCGAAAAACTGTTTTTT. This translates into CASSQAGGVEKLFF.

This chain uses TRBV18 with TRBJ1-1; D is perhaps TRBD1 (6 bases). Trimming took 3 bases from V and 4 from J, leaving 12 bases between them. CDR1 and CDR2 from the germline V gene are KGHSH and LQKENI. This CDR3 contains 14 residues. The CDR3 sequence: CASSPGRGGTEAFF. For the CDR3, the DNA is TGTGCCAGCTCACCGGGCAGGGGAGGCACTGAAGCTTTCTTT.

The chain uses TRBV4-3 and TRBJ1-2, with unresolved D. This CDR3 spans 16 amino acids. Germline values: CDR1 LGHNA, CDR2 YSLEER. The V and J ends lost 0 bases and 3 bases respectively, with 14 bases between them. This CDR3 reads CASSQDIIGPYYGYTF. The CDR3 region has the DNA TGCGCCAGCAGCCAAGATATTATAGGGCCGTACTATGGCTACACCTTC.

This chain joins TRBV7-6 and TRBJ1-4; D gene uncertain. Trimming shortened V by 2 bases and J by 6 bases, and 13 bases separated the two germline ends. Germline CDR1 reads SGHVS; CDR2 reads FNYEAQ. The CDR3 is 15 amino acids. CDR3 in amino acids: CASSLLGSDDEKLFF. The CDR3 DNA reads TGTGCCAGCAGCTTACTGGGGTCCGACGATGAAAAACTGTTTTTT.

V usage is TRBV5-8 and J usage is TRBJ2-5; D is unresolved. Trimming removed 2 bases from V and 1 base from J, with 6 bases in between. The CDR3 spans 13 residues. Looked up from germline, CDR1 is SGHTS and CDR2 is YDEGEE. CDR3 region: CASSFQVQETQYF. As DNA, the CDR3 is TGTGCCAGCAGCTTCCAAGTCCAAGAGACCCAGTACTTC.

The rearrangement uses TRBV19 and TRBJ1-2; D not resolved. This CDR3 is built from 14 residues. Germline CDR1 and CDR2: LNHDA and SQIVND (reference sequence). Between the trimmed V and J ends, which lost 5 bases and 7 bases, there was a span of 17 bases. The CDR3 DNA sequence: TGTGCCAGTAGTGCTCGGGTTTACGACCCTGGCTACACCTTC. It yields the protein CASSARVYDPGYTF.

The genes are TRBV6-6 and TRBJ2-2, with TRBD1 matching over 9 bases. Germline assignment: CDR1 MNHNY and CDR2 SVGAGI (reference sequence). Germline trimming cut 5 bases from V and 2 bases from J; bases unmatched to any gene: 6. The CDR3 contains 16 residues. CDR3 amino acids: CASSRRTGANTGELFF. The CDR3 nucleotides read TGTGCCAGCAGTAGACGGACAGGGGCAAACACCGGGGAGCTGTTTTTT.

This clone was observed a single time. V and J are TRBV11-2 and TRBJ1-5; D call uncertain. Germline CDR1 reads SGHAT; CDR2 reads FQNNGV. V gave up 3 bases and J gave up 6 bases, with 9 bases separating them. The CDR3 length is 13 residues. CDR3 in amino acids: CASSLEGFQPQHF. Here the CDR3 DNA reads TGTGCCAGCAGCTTGGAAGGGTTTCAGCCCCAGCATTTT.

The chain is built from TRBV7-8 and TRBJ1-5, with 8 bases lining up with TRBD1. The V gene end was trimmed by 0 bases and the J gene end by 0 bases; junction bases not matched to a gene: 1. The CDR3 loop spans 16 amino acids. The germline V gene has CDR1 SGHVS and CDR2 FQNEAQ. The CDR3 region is CASSLATGASNQPQHF. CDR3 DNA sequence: TGTGCCAGCAGCTTAGCGACAGGGGCTAGCAATCAGCCCCAGCATTTT.

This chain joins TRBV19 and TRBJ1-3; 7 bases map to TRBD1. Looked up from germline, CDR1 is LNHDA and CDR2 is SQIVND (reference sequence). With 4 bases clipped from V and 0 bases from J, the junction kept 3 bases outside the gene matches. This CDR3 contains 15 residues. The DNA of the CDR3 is TGTGCCAGTAGTAGTACAGGGGACTCTGGAAACACCATATATTTT. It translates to CASSSTGDSGNTIYF.

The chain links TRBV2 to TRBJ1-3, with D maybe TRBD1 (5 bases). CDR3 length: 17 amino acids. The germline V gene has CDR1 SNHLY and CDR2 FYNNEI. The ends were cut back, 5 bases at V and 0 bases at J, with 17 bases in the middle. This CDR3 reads CASSWETGRNSGNTIYF. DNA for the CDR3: TGTGCCAGCAGTTGGGAGACGGGACGCAACTCTGGAAACACCATATATTTT.

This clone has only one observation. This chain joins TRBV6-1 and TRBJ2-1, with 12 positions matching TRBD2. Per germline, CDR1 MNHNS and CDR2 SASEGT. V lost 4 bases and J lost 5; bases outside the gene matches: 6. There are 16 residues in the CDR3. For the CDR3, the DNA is TGTGCCAGCAGTGCCCTAGCGGGGGGGCCTAACAATGAGCAGTTCTTC. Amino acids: CASSALAGGPNNEQFF.

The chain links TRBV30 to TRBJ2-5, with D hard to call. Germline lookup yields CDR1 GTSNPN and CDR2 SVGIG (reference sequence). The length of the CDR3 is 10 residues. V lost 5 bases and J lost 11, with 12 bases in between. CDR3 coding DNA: TGTGCCTGGGGTGGTGGTATTCAGTACTTC. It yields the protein CAWGGGIQYF.

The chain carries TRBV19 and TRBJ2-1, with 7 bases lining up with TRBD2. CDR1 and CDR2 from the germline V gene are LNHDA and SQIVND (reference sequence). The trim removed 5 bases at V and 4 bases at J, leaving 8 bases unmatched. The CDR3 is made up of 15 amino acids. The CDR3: CASSDLAGVYNEQFF. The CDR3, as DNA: TGTGCCAGTAGTGACTTGGCGGGGGTATACAATGAGCAGTTCTTC.

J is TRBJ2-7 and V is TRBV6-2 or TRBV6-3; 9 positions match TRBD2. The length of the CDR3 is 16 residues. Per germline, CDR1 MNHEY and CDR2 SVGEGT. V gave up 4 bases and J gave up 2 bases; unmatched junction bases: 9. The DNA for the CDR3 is TGTGCCAGCAGTTCTCCTCTAGCGGGGAGGGCCTACGAGCAGTACTTC. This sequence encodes CASSSPLAGRAYEQYF.

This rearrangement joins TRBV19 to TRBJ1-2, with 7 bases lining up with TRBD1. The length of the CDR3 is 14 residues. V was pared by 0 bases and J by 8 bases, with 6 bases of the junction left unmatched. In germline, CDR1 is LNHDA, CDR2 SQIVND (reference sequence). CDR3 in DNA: TGTGCCAGTAGTATAGATGGGACAGAATCCGGCTACACCTTC. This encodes CASSIDGTESGYTF.

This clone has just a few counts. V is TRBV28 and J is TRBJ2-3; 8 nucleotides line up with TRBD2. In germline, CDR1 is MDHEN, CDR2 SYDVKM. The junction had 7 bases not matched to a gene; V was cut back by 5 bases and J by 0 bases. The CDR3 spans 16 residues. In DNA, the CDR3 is TGTGCCAGCAGTCGGGGTAGCGGGGAGAGCACAGATACGCAGTATTTT. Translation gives CASSRGSGESTDTQYF.

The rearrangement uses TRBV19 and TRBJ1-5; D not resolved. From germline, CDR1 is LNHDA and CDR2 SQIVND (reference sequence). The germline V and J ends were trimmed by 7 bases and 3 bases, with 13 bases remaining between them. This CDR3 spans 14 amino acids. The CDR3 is CASNSSPNNQPQHF. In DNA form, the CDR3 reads TGTGCCAGTAACAGTTCGCCCAACAATCAGCCCCAGCATTTT.

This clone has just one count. CDR3 nucleotide sequence: TGTGCCAGTAGTATTAAAGGATTAACAGGGGGCTGGTCCTACAATGAGCAGTTCTTC. Protein product: CASSIKGLTGGWSYNEQFF. The genes are TRBV19 and TRBJ2-1, with TRBD1 matching over 9 bases. The ends lost 3 bases at V and 1 base at J; junction bases unmatched: 13. The V gene's germline CDR1 is LNHDA and CDR2 SQIVND (reference sequence). This CDR3 has 19 residues.

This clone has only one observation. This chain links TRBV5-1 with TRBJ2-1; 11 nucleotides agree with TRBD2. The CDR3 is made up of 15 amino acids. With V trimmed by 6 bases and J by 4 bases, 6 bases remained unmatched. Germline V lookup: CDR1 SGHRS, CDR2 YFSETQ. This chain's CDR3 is CASTLTSGAYNEQFF. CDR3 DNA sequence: TGCGCCAGCACCCTGACTAGCGGGGCTTACAATGAGCAGTTCTTC.

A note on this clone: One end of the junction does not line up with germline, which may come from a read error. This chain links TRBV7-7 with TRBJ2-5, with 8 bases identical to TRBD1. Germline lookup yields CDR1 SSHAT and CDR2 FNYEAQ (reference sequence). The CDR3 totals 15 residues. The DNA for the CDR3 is TGTGCTAGCAGCTTAGGGACAGGAGAACAAGAGACCCAGTACTTC. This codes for CASSLGTGEQETQYF.

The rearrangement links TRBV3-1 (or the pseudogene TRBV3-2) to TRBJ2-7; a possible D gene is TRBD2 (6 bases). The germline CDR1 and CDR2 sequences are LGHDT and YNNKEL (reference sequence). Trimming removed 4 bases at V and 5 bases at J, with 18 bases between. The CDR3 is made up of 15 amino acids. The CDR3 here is CASSPGKGGPDEQYF. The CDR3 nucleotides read TGTGCCAGCAGCCCTGGAAAGGGAGGACCGGACGAGCAGTACTTC.